The 23 T cell receptor beta chains listed next were all sequenced from one sample in a study of T cells after yellow fever vaccination. One entry per CDR3 protein results from TCRdb running MiXCR on the 5' RACE reads. The table lists 200,000 to 300,000 distinct CDR3 sequences, roughly 6.2% of them singletons. The specimen was CD4+ T cells sorted from PBMCs, collected on the day of the yellow fever booster vaccination. These TCRs come from a young man who received the YFV17D yellow fever vaccine.

This clonotype occurred many times. The chain employs TRBV4-1 and TRBJ2-4; 7 bases align to TRBD2. This CDR3 is 14 amino acids long. Trimming at V came to 0 bases and at J to 8 bases, leaving 4 bases not matched to a gene. From germline, CDR1 is MGHRA and CDR2 YSYEKL. Here the CDR3 reads CASSQERDYYIQYF. Written as DNA, the CDR3 is TGCGCCAGCAGCCAAGAAAGGGACTATTACATTCAGTACTTC.

This clonotype has more than one count but fewer than ten. CDR3 amino acids: CATSDPGGGETQYF. Written as DNA, the CDR3 is TGTGCCACCAGTGACCCGGGGGGGGGCGAGACCCAGTACTTC. The chain has TRBV24-1 and TRBJ2-5; 8 nucleotides match TRBD2. The V segment lost 4 bases and the J segment 5 bases; nucleotides outside the gene matches: 5. Germline CDR1 is KGHDR and CDR2 is SFDVKD. CDR3 length equals 14 residues.

This clonotype was detected many times. This chain links TRBV4-3 with TRBJ2-5; D remains ambiguous. Trimming shortened V by 3 bases and J by 5 bases, and 10 bases separated the two germline ends. The CDR3 loop spans 13 amino acids. Germline V gene lookup returns CDR1 LGHNA and CDR2 YSLEER. In nucleotides, the CDR3 is TGCGCCAGCAGCCATTCCGGACGGGAGACCCAGTACTTC. As protein: CASSHSGRETQYF.

This clonotype was detected ten times or more. CDR3 nucleotides: TGCAGTGCTAGACTAGGCGGGAGGCACGAGCAGTACTTC. Protein sequence: CSARLGGRHEQYF. The rearrangement uses TRBV20-1 and TRBJ2-7; 8 bases agree with TRBD2. CDR3 length equals 13 residues. Germline values: CDR1 DFQATT, CDR2 SNEGSKA (reference sequence). Trimming cost V 2 bases and J 5 bases; bases outside gene matches: 5.

This CDR3 reads CASSERVGNTIYF. The CDR3 nucleotides are TGTGCCAGCAGTGAGAGGGTTGGAAACACCATATATTTT. The chain joins TRBV2 to TRBJ1-3, with D hard to call. This CDR3 is 13 amino acids long. Germline CDR1 reads SNHLY; CDR2 reads FYNNEI. V was trimmed by 3 bases and J by 3 bases, leaving 6 bases between them.

The chain joins TRBV15 to TRBJ2-3, with 8 bases fitting TRBD2. CDR3 size: 14 residues. Germline CDR1 LNHNV, CDR2 YYDKDF (reference sequence). The V and J ends lost 7 bases and 4 bases, in that order; junction bases with no gene match: 7. The CDR3 here is CATKRGTGPDTQYF. The CDR3 bases are TGTGCCACCAAGCGGGGGACTGGGCCAGATACGCAGTATTTT.

The rearrangement uses TRBV5-8 and TRBJ2-5; 7 bases are a match to TRBD1. Germline V gene data show CDR1 as SGHTS and CDR2 as YDEGEE. Losses at the gene ends were 0 bases for V and 3 bases for J; bases not matched to a gene: 5. CDR3 length: 15 amino acids. Written as DNA, the CDR3 is TGTGCCAGCAGCTTGGTAAGGGACAGAGAAGAGACCCAGTACTTC. Its protein is CASSLVRDREETQYF. Full variable domain (missing parts from reference TRBV5-8 and TRBJ2-5): EAGVTQSPTHLIKTRGQQATLRCSPISGHTSVYWYQQALGLGLQFLLWYDEGEERNRGNFPPRFSGRQFPNYSSELNVNALELEDSALYLCASSLVRDREETQYFGPGTRLLVL.

This clonotype showed up many times. The chain links TRBV5-4 to TRBJ1-6; TRBD1 is a possible D gene (5 bases). CDR1 is SGHNT, CDR2 YYREEE, per germline (reference sequence). The CDR3 is 15 residues long. V was trimmed by 0 bases and J by 5 bases, leaving 9 bases between them. This chain's CDR3 is CASSLAQGNNSPLHF. In DNA form, the CDR3 reads TGTGCCAGCAGCTTGGCCCAGGGAAATAATTCACCCCTCCACTTT.

As to this clonotype: Mismatch with germline at one junction end may stem from a read error. The chain joins TRBV30 to TRBJ2-2; 9 nucleotides line up with TRBD1. The CDR3 has 15 residues. The germline V gene encodes CDR1 GTSNPN and CDR2 SVGIG (reference sequence). CDR3 loop: CARRQGTGHTGELFF. The CDR3 bases are TGTGCCCGGAGGCAGGGGACAGGGCACACCGGGGAGCTGTTTTTT.

The J gene is TRBJ1-2, the V gene TRBV24-1; D ambiguous. This CDR3 spans 13 amino acids. Germline lookup yields CDR1 KGHDR and CDR2 SFDVKD. Trimming cost V 3 bases and J 4 bases, with 8 bases left between them. The CDR3 DNA reads TGTGCCACCAGTGATCCAGTTTCCTATGGCTACACCTTC. This translates into CATSDPVSYGYTF.

This clonotype was observed many times. The chain carries TRBV5-1 and TRBJ1-1, with no clear D. The V gene lost 2 bases and the J gene lost 0 bases, with 5 bases spanning the gap. This CDR3 region has 13 residues. The V gene's germline CDR1 is SGHRS and CDR2 YFSETQ. The CDR3 loop reads CASSFKVNTEAFF. The CDR3 coding sequence is TGCGCCAGCAGCTTTAAGGTGAACACTGAAGCTTTCTTT.

The chain employs TRBV10-3 and TRBJ2-5; 8 bases fit TRBD2. Germline assignment: CDR1 ENHRY and CDR2 SYGVKD. V was pared by 0 bases and J by 4 bases, with 7 bases of the junction left unmatched. This CDR3 comprises 16 residues. Here the CDR3 reads CAISESSGSEGETQYF. The DNA of the CDR3 is TGTGCCATCAGTGAGTCGAGCGGGAGTGAGGGAGAGACCCAGTACTTC.

The sample holds many counts of this clonotype. The rearrangement joins TRBV2 to TRBJ2-1; TRBD2 matches at 10 bases. Germline CDR1 reads SNHLY; CDR2 reads FYNNEI. The junction had 6 bases not matched to a gene; V was cut back by 2 bases and J by 8 bases. CDR3 length: 15 amino acids. CDR3 sequence reads: CASSESSGSGHEQFF. The CDR3 nucleotides read TGTGCCAGCAGTGAATCTAGCGGGAGTGGCCATGAGCAGTTCTTC.

Many counts were recorded for this clonotype. The V gene is TRBV11-2, the J gene TRBJ2-5; TRBD2 agrees at 8 bases. This CDR3 contains 13 residues. With 5 bases clipped from V and 4 bases from J, the junction kept 3 bases outside the gene matches. Germline V gene data show CDR1 as SGHAT and CDR2 as FQNNGV. DNA of the CDR3: TGTGCCAGCAGCCAGGGACTAGGAGAGACCCAGTACTTC. As protein: CASSQGLGETQYF.

This clonotype has ten or more counts. This sequence joins TRBV20-1 and TRBJ2-4; 8 positions agree with TRBD2. After removal of 6 bases from V and 0 bases from J, the junction contained 7 bases not matched to a gene. There are 15 residues in the CDR3. In germline, CDR1 is DFQATT, CDR2 SNEGSKA (reference sequence). CDR3 sequence: CSAPGGHIAKNIQYF. The CDR3 nucleotides read TGCAGTGCCCCGGGGGGGCATATAGCCAAAAACATTCAGTACTTC.

The chain carries TRBV12-3 or TRBV12-4 and TRBJ1-5; D is perhaps TRBD1 (5 bases). CDR3 length: 13 amino acids. V lost 6 bases to trimming and J lost 4 bases, with 10 bases between them. The chain's CDR3 is CASRGTANQPQHF. Here the CDR3 DNA reads TGTGCCAGCAGGGGGACGGCTAATCAGCCCCAGCATTTT.

Many counts were recorded for this clonotype. The chain recombines TRBV20-1 with TRBJ2-1; the match to TRBD2 covers 16 bases. V dropped 5 bases and J dropped 8; count of bases not matched to a gene: 12. This CDR3 is 17 amino acids long. Germline CDR1 and CDR2: DFQATT and SNEGSKA (reference sequence). The chain's CDR3 is CSASGLAGGVAVHEQFF. CDR3 in DNA: TGCAGTGCTTCGGGACTAGCGGGAGGGGTAGCCGTTCATGAGCAGTTCTTC.

This clonotype occurred many times. This chain connects TRBV20-1 to TRBJ2-5; no firm D call. Germline loops: CDR1 DFQATT, CDR2 SNEGSKA (reference sequence). Trimming stripped 1 base from V and 5 bases from J, with 8 bases between. This CDR3 is 12 amino acids long. CDR3 sequence reads: CSARGPSETQYF. CDR3 coding DNA: TGCAGTGCTAGAGGGCCGTCGGAGACCCAGTACTTC.

This chain links TRBV20-1 with TRBJ2-2; 14 nucleotides match TRBD2. The CDR3 loop spans 18 amino acids. V was clipped by 0 bases and J by 4 bases; unmatched bases: 7. Per the germline V gene, CDR1 is DFQATT and CDR2 is SNEGSKA (reference sequence). Here the CDR3 DNA reads TGCAGTGCTAGAGACGGGACTAGCGGGAGTGTTGGCACCGGGGAGCTGTTTTTT. It encodes CSARDGTSGSVGTGELFF.

This clonotype was detected a few times. The rearrangement joins TRBV5-1 to TRBJ2-2; TRBD1 matches at 7 bases. This CDR3 contains 15 residues. V was pared by 4 bases and J by 4 bases, with 7 bases of the junction left unmatched. CDR1 is SGHRS and CDR2 is YFSETQ in the germline V gene. The CDR3 DNA sequence: TGCGCCAGCAGCATACAGGGGCCGGGCACCGGGGAGCTGTTTTTT. This encodes CASSIQGPGTGELFF.

This chain links TRBV29-1 with TRBJ2-1; 7 bases fit TRBD2. The CDR3 extends over 14 amino acids. With V trimmed by 5 bases and J by 0 bases, 4 bases remained unmatched. CDR1 is SQVTM, CDR2 ANQGSEA, per germline. DNA for the CDR3: TGCAGCGTTTTCGGGAGGCCCTCCTACAATGAGCAGTTCTTC. Protein: CSVFGRPSYNEQFF.

As regards this clonotype: This could be a read error, since a much larger clone is one nucleotide away. This CDR3 reads CAGSSGQGHEKLFF. The CDR3 coding sequence is TGCGCCGGCAGCTCGGGACAGGGGCATGAAAAACTGTTTTTT. The chain uses TRBV5-1 and TRBJ1-4, with 10 bases matching TRBD1. The length of the CDR3 is 14 residues. Germline loops: CDR1 SGHRS, CDR2 YFSETQ.

This chain connects TRBV10-3 to TRBJ2-2; TRBD2 is a possible D gene (5 bases). V lost 5 bases, J lost 5 bases, and 15 bases lay in between. CDR3 size: 15 residues. Per the germline V gene, CDR1 is ENHRY and CDR2 is SYGVKD. This CDR3 is CAISTGPSGTGELFF. DNA of the CDR3: TGTGCCATCAGTACTGGACCAAGCGGTACCGGGGAGCTGTTTTTT.